The source of this T cell receptor (beta chain) is a study of early T cells in non-severe SARS-CoV-2 infection. On the study more broadly: Unpaired chains resulted from sequencing bulk RNA of unsorted whole blood. Study-wide results and limits: Anti-spike CD8 responses were favored in VDJdb matching, and private and CD4 specificities were missed.

In germline, CDR1 is MDHEN, CDR2 SYDVKM. The CDR3 extends over 11 amino acids. V shed 10 bases and J shed 3 bases, with 9 bases lying between them. Individual cDNA molecules were tagged with unique molecular identifiers. TCRdb re-called the 5' RACE reads with MiXCR, one entry per CDR3 protein. The repertoire holds under 65,000 distinct CDR3 sequences, around an eighth seen once, with 3.5% to 4.5% in the top ten. There are a few counts of this clonotype. The antigen is undetermined. Sequenced: whole blood. The TCR was taken from an adult who was a healthcare worker with PCR-confirmed SARS-CoV-2 infection or an uninfected control (not recorded which). This sequence joins TRBV28 and TRBJ1-1; D is unresolved. The CDR3 is CATRRDTEAFF. In DNA, the CDR3 is TGTGCCACAAGACGAGACACTGAAGCTTTCTTT.